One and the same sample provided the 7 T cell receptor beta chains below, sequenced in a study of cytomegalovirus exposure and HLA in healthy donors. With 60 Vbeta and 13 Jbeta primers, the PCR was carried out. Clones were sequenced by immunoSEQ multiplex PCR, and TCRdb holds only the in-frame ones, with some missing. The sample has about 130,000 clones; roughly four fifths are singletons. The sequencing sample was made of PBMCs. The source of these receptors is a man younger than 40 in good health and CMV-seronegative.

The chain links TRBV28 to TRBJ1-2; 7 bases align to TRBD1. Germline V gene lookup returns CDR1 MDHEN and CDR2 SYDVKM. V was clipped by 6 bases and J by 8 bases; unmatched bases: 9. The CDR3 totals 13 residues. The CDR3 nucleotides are TGTGCCAGCAGCCGAACAGGGGTCGGGGGCTACACCTTC. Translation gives CASSRTGVGGYTF.

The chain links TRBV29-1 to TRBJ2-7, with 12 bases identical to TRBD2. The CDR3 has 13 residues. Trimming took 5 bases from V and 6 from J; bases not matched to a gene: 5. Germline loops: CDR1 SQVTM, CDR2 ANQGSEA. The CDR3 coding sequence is TGCAGCGTTACTAGCGGGAGGTTTGTCGAGCAGTACTTC. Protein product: CSVTSGRFVEQYF.

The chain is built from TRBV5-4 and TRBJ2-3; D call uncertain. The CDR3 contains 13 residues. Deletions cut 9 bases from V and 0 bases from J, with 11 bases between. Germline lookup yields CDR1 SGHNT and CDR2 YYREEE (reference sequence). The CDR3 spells CATSLASTDTQYF. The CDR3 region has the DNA TGTGCCACCTCTCTGGCAAGCACAGATACGCAGTATTTT.

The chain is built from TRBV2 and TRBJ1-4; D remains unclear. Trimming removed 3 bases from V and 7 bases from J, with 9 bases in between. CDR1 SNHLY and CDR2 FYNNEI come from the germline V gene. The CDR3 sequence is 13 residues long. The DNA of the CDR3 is TGTGCCAGCAGTGATTTAAACGGTGAAAAACTGTTTTTT. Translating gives CASSDLNGEKLFF.

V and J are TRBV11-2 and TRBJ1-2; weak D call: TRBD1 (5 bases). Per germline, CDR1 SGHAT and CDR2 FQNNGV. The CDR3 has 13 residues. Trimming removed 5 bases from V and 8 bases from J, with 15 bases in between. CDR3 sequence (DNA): TGTGCCAGCAGCCCCGACAGACCGACAGGCTACACCTTC. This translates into CASSPDRPTGYTF.

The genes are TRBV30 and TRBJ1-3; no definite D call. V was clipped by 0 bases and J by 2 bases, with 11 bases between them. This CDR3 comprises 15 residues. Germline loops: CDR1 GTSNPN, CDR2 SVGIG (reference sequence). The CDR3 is CAWSVKTTAGNTIYF. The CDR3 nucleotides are TGTGCCTGGAGTGTAAAGACGACTGCTGGAAACACCATATATTTT. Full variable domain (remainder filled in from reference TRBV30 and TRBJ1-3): SQTIHQWPATLVQPVGSPLSLECTVEGTSNPNLYWYRQAAGRGLQLLFYSVGIGQISSEVPQNLSASRPQDRQFILSSKKLLLSDSGFYLCAWSVKTTAGNTIYFGEGSWLTVV.

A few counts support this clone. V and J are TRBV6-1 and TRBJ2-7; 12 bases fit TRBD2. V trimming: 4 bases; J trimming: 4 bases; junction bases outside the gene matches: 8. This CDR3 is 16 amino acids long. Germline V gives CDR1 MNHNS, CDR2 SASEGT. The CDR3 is CASSAVLAGGGYEQYF. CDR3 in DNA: TGTGCCAGCAGTGCTGTGCTAGCGGGAGGGGGGTACGAGCAGTACTTC.